These 20 T cell receptor beta chains came from one sample sequenced in a study of blood T cell repertoires in COVID-19. The protocol was immunoSEQ multiplex PCR, while the TCRdb copy is restricted to in-frame clones and leaves out a portion. The table shows a few hundred thousand clones, with around 87% occurring only once. Sequenced material: peripheral blood. The receptors were gathered from a woman aged 45-65 years with acute or convalescent COVID-19.

The gene calls are TRBV7-8 and TRBJ1-5; no definite D call. Germline V gene sequence: CDR1 SGHVS, CDR2 FQNEAQ. CDR3 length: 18 residues. The V and J ends lost 1 base and 0 bases respectively, with 16 bases between them. The DNA of the CDR3 is TGTGCCAGCAGCTTAGTGCCGGGAAGGGTGGCTAGCAATCAGCCCCAGCATTTT. Its protein is CASSLVPGRVASNQPQHF.

The chain couples TRBV6-6 to TRBJ2-7; the match to TRBD1 covers 7 bases. Germline CDR1 reads MNHNY; CDR2 reads SVGAGI (reference sequence). V shed 8 bases, J shed 4 bases, and the junction held 8 bases outside the gene matches. The CDR3 runs to 13 residues. The CDR3 loop is CASGAGGIYEQYF. In nucleotides, the CDR3 is TGTGCCAGCGGGGCAGGGGGAATTTACGAGCAGTACTTC.

This sequence joins TRBV6-1 and TRBJ2-3; perhaps TRBD1 as D (5 bases). Per the germline V gene, CDR1 is MNHNS and CDR2 is SASEGT. V was trimmed by 1 base and J by 4 bases, leaving 18 bases between them. The CDR3 length is 17 residues. CDR3 residues: CASSEGGGRLQPDTQYF. The CDR3 DNA reads TGTGCCAGCAGTGAAGGGGGCGGACGATTGCAGCCAGATACGCAGTATTTT.

This clone has only one observation. The chain employs TRBV7-2 and TRBJ2-1, with 9 bases matching TRBD2. This CDR3 region has 15 residues. Germline V gene sequence: CDR1 SGHTA, CDR2 FQGNSA. Unmatched junction bases numbered 8, after V lost 5 bases and J lost 6 bases. CDR3 nucleotide sequence: TGTGCCAGCAGCACCATAGCGGGAGCCCGCAATGAGCAGTTCTTC. Its translation is CASSTIAGARNEQFF. Using reference TRBV7-2 and TRBJ2-1 for the parts outside the CDR3, the full variable domain is GAGVSQSPSNKVTEKGKDVELRCDPISGHTALYWYRQSLGQGLEFLIYFQGNSAPDKSGLPSDRFSAERTGGSVSTLTIQRTQQEDSAVYLCASSTIAGARNEQFFGPGTRLTVL.

This clone was picked up a small number of times. The genes are TRBV28 and TRBJ2-2; D is possibly TRBD2 (6 bases). Trimming took off 5 bases at V and 5 bases at J, with 21 bases between the two ends. This CDR3 has 17 residues. Germline V gives CDR1 MDHEN, CDR2 SYDVKM. CDR3 DNA sequence: TGTGCCAGCAGTCCACCCTTCCCCGGGAGTGGAACCGGGGAGCTGTTTTTT. This translates into CASSPPFPGSGTGELFF. The full variable domain, with the rest looked up from reference TRBV28 and TRBJ2-2, is DVKVTQSSRYLVKRTGEKVFLECVQDMDHENMFWYRQDPGLGLRLIYFSYDVKMKEKGDIPEGYSVSREKKERFSLILESASTNQTSMYLCASSPPFPGSGTGELFFGEGSRLTVL.

The CDR3 sequence: CASSPYMNTEAFF. CDR3 nucleotide sequence: TGTGCCAGCAGCCCTTACATGAACACTGAAGCTTTCTTT. The chain combines TRBV3-1 (or the pseudogene TRBV3-2) with TRBJ1-1; D not certain. Trimming left V 4 bases short and J 0 bases short, with 6 bases between. The germline gives CDR1 LGHDT, CDR2 YNNKEL (reference sequence). This CDR3 comprises 13 residues.

CDR3 sequence: CASNYYGQGGYGYTF. The CDR3 coding sequence is TGTGCCAGTAACTATTACGGACAGGGCGGCTATGGCTACACCTTC. The V call is TRBV19, the J call TRBJ1-2, with 8 bases matching TRBD1. Trimming cost V 7 bases and J 4 bases; bases outside gene matches: 11. The CDR3 contains 15 residues. Germline assignment: CDR1 LNHDA and CDR2 SQIVND (reference sequence). Full variable domain (rest looked up from reference TRBV19 and TRBJ1-2): DGGITQSPKYLFRKEGQNVTLSCEQNLNHDAMYWYRQDPGQGLRLIYYSQIVNDFQKGDIAEGYSVSREKKESFPLTVTSAQKNPTAFYLCASNYYGQGGYGYTFGSGTRLTVV.

The chain has TRBV6-1 and TRBJ1-4; TRBD1 matches 9 bases. The CDR3 is 14 amino acids. The V segment lost 7 bases and the J segment 6 bases; nucleotides outside the gene matches: 6. Germline V gives CDR1 MNHNS, CDR2 SASEGT. CDR3 sequence (DNA): TGTGCCAGCACCCTGACAGGGGGGTATGAAAAACTGTTTTTT. Amino acid sequence: CASTLTGGYEKLFF.

The V call is TRBV28, the J call TRBJ1-6, with D possibly matching TRBD1 (5 bases). With 5 bases removed from V and 8 bases from J, the gap between germline ends came to 13 bases. Germline V gives CDR1 MDHEN, CDR2 SYDVKM. CDR3 length equals 14 residues. The CDR3 DNA reads TGTGCCAGCAGTGTCCAGGGTGGGGATTCACCCCTCCACTTT. Protein: CASSVQGGDSPLHF.

The chain links TRBV28 to TRBJ1-2; a weak D match, TRBD1 (5 bases). With 6 bases removed from V and 4 bases from J, the gap between germline ends came to 12 bases. There are 13 residues in the CDR3. Germline lookup yields CDR1 MDHEN and CDR2 SYDVKM. The CDR3 region has the DNA TGTGCCAGCAGACCTCAGGGATCCTATGGCTACACCTTC. It translates to CASRPQGSYGYTF.

V is TRBV18 and J is TRBJ2-6, with 7 bases that match TRBD2. The germline V gene has CDR1 KGHSH and CDR2 LQKENI. V lost 1 base and J lost 4; bases outside the gene matches: 4. The length of the CDR3 is 16 residues. CDR3 in DNA: TGTGCCAGCTCACCACGGGAGGGAGCCGGGGCCAACGTCCTGACTTTC. Encoded protein: CASSPREGAGANVLTF.

This chain joins TRBV29-1 and TRBJ1-3, with a tentative D call TRBD1 (5 bases). Trimming took 1 base from V and 4 from J, leaving 8 bases between them. The V gene's germline CDR1 is SQVTM and CDR2 ANQGSEA. CDR3 length: 13 amino acids. The CDR3 region is CSVEGGFGNTIYF. The CDR3 coding sequence is TGCAGCGTTGAAGGGGGCTTCGGAAACACCATATATTTT.

Only a few counts were recorded for this clone. The chain carries TRBV13 and TRBJ1-2; 10 bases line up with TRBD1. This CDR3 is built from 16 residues. CDR1 and CDR2 (germline): PRHDT, FYEKMQ (reference sequence). Unmatched junction bases numbered 14, after V lost 5 bases and J lost 8 bases. The DNA of the CDR3 is TGTGCCAGCAGCACGATAATAAGGGACAGGGGATCGGGCTACACCTTC. Translation gives CASSTIIRDRGSGYTF.

The chain employs TRBV28 and TRBJ1-2, with 8 bases fitting TRBD1. Losses at the gene ends were 5 bases for V and 7 bases for J; bases not matched to a gene: 9. The CDR3 contains 14 residues. The germline V gene has CDR1 MDHEN and CDR2 SYDVKM. The CDR3 nucleotides read TGTGCCAGCAGTCCCGACGGGACAGGCCTTGGCTACACCTTC. It codes for CASSPDGTGLGYTF.

The V gene is TRBV7-9, the J gene TRBJ1-2; D is perhaps TRBD1 (6 bases). CDR3 length equals 15 residues. The V end was cut by 3 bases, the J end by 4 bases, with 15 bases between. The germline CDR1 and CDR2 sequences are SEHNR and FQNEAQ (reference sequence). The CDR3, as DNA: TGTGCCAGCAGCTTTCCAGGGGCACTCTCCTATGGCTACACCTTC. This encodes CASSFPGALSYGYTF.

This chain connects TRBV5-1 to TRBJ2-1, with 16 bases aligning to TRBD2. CDR1 is SGHRS, CDR2 YFSETQ, per germline. CDR3 size: 14 residues. V trimming: 4 bases; J trimming: 15 bases; junction bases outside the gene matches: 7. This CDR3 reads CASSVGTSGRATFF. Written as DNA, the CDR3 is TGCGCCAGCAGCGTAGGGACTAGCGGGAGGGCGACGTTCTTC.

In nucleotides, the CDR3 is TGTGCCAGCAGTTTCGGAGGAGGGTATGGCTACACCTTC. Translating it yields CASSFGGGYGYTF. The genes are TRBV28 and TRBJ1-2; no reliable D call. There are 13 residues in the CDR3. Trimming took off 3 bases at V and 5 bases at J, with 10 bases between the two ends. Germline values: CDR1 MDHEN, CDR2 SYDVKM.

The rearrangement uses TRBV27 and TRBJ2-1; 9 nucleotides agree with TRBD2. Trimming removed 4 bases from V and 10 bases from J; junction bases left unmatched: 11. CDR3 size: 15 residues. Looked up from germline, CDR1 is MNHEY and CDR2 is SMNVEV (reference sequence). CDR3 amino acids: CASSSLAGASWEQFF. The CDR3, as DNA: TGTGCCAGCAGTTCATTAGCGGGAGCCTCGTGGGAGCAGTTCTTC.

The rearrangement links TRBV7-9 to TRBJ1-5; D is undetermined. Deletions cut 5 bases from V and 6 bases from J, with 11 bases between. CDR1 is SEHNR, CDR2 FQNEAQ, per germline (reference sequence). This CDR3 has 13 amino acids. For the CDR3, the DNA is TGTGCCAGCAGCCTACTAATGGGTCAGCCCCAGCATTTT. Encoded protein: CASSLLMGQPQHF.

The gene calls are TRBV10-3 and TRBJ2-2; 8 nucleotides line up with TRBD1. CDR3 length: 16 amino acids. Germline CDR1 reads ENHRY; CDR2 reads SYGVKD. With 5 bases clipped from V and 4 bases from J, the junction kept 9 bases outside the gene matches. CDR3 sequence reads: CAISYLTGDATGELFF. The CDR3 coding sequence is TGTGCCATCAGTTACTTGACAGGGGATGCCACCGGGGAGCTGTTTTTT.